This T cell receptor beta chain is from a study of cytotoxic CD8 clonotypes in ibrutinib-treated CLL. About the research overall: The patient breakdown showed 11 relapsed/refractory and under 16 treatment-naive cases, with under 18 IGHV unmutated. Response samples were obtained once patients had received a median 12 months of treatment, range 6 to 36.

Notes on the study in general: Clonality was higher at ibrutinib response and returned toward baseline at progression.

The repertoire was sequenced with immunoSEQ multiplex PCR; TCRdb's copy has only in-frame clones and lacks some. Among around 150,000 clones, more than 75% were seen once, and the ten largest hold 7.5% to 8%. Concerning this clone itself: Its target is unknown.

J gave up 5 bases and V 7 bases, and 2 bases lay outside the gene matches. The CDR3 has 12 amino acids. The germline V gene has CDR1 MNHEY and CDR2 SVGAGI. This specimen was PBMCs, taken after 36 months of ibrutinib treatment. The chain carries TRBV6-5 and TRBJ1-1, with TRBD1 matching 9 bases. The source of this sequence is a human donor with chronic lymphocytic leukemia. CDR3 nucleotide sequence: TGTGCCAGCAAGACAGGGGGGACTGAAGCTTTCTTT. Protein: CASKTGGTEAFF.